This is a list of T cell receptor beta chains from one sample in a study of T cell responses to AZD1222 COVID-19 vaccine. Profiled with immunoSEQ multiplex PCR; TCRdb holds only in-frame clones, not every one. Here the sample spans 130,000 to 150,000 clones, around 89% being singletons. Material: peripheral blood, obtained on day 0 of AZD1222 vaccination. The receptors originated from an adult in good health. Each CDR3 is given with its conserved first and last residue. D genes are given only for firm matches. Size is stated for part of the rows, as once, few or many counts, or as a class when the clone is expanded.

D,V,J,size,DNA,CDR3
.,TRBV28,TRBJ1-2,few,TGTGCCAGCAGTTCTCTGGCAGGGGCGGGCTACACCTTC,CASSSLAGAGYTF
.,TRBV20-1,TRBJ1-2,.,TGCAGTGCATCATCGGCAAATGGCTACACCTTC,CSASSANGYTF
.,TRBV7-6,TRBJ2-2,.,TGTGCCATCTGGCAGGGAAGGGCCGGGGAGCTGTTTTTT,CAIWQGRAGELFF
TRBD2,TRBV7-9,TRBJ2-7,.,TGTGCCAGCAGCTTAGGCCCTAGCGGGAGGACGAGCTACGAGCAGTACTTC,CASSLGPSGRTSYEQYF
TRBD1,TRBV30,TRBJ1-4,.,TGTGCCTGGAGTAGGGGGCCGGGAGCAACTAATGAAAAACTGTTTTTT,CAWSRGPGATNEKLFF
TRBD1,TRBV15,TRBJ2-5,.,TGTGCCACCAGCCCAGGGGGCCGGGAGACCCAGTACTTC,CATSPGGRETQYF
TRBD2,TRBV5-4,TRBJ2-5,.,TGTGCCAGCAGCTTGACTGGCGGGGGGTTTCAAGAGACCCAGTACTTC,CASSLTGGGFQETQYF
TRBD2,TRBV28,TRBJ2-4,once,TGTGCCAGCCCGGGACTAGCGGGGCTGATAGCCAAAAACATTCAGTACTTC,CASPGLAGLIAKNIQYF
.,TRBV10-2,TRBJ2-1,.,TGCGCCAGCAGTGAGACGGATGAGCAGTTCTTC,CASSETDEQFF
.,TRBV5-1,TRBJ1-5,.,TGCGCCAGAGTGGACTCGGGACCGGGACACCAGACCCATCAGCCCCAGCATTTT,CARVDSGPGHQTHQPQHF
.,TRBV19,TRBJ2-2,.,TGTGCCAGTAGTGTGAACACCGGGGAGCTGTTTTTT,CASSVNTGELFF
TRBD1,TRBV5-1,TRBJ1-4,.,TGCGCCAGCAGCTTGGACAGGGGTGATGAAAAACTGTTTTTT,CASSLDRGDEKLFF
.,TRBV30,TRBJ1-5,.,TGTGCCTGGAGTCCCACGGAGGGTCAGCCCCAGCATTTT,CAWSPTEGQPQHF
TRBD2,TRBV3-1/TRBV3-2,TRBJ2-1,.,TGTGCCAGCAGCCTAAGACTAGCGGGGGGTTACAATGAGCAGTTCTTC,CASSLRLAGGYNEQFF
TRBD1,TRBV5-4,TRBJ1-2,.,TGTGCCAGCAGCTTCCGACAGGGATCAAACGGCTACACCTTC,CASSFRQGSNGYTF
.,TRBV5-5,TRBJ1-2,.,TGTGCCTCAAGATTTACAGGAAACTATGGCTACACCTTC,CASRFTGNYGYTF
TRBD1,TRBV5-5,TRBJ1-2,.,TGTGCCAGCAGCTTTGGGACAGGGGACTATGGCTACACCTTC,CASSFGTGDYGYTF
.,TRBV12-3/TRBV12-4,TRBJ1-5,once,TGTGCCAGCAGTTTTCAGAATCAGCCCCAGCATTTT,CASSFQNQPQHF
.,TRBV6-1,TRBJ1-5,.,TGTGCCAGCAGTGAAACAGACACTGTCGGCAATCAGCCCCAGCATTTT,CASSETDTVGNQPQHF
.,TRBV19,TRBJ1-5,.,TGTGCCAGTAGTATCAACTGGGCAGGGGACAGCAATCAGCCCCAGCATTTT,CASSINWAGDSNQPQHF
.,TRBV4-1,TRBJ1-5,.,TGCGCCAGCAGCCAAGATTGGAACCAGCCCCAGCATTTT,CASSQDWNQPQHF
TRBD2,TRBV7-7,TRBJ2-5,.,TGTGCCAGCAGCTTGGGCGGGGGGGGCCAAGAGACCCAGTACTTC,CASSLGGGGQETQYF
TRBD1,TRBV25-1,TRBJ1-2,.,TGTGCCAGCAGTGAAATACAGGGGAACTATGGCTACACCTTC,CASSEIQGNYGYTF
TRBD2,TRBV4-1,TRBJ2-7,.,TGCGCCAGCAGCCTTTCCGGGACTAGCGGGAGTCACGAGCAGTACTTC,CASSLSGTSGSHEQYF
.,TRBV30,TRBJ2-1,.,TGTGCCTCGGCGAGGGTAGCAGCCTACAATGAGCAGTTCTTC,CASARVAAYNEQFF
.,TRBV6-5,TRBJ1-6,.,TGTGCCAGCAGTTACCGGGGAGGGAATTCACCCCTCCACTTT,CASSYRGGNSPLHF
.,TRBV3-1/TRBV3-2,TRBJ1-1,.,TGTGCCAGCAGCCAGACAACCGGACAGCCCGAAGCTTTCTTT,CASSQTTGQPEAFF
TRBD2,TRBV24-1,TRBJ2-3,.,TGTGCCACCAGTGACATAGCGGGAGGGCCTACAGATACGCAGTATTTT,CATSDIAGGPTDTQYF
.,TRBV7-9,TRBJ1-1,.,TGTGCCAGCAGCCGCGACTCATACACTGAAGCTTTCTTT,CASSRDSYTEAFF
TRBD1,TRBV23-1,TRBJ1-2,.,TGCGCCAGCAGTCAATTAGGGGACAGGGGACCTATAATCAACTATGGCTACACCTTC,CASSQLGDRGPIINYGYTF
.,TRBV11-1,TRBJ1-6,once,TGTGCCAGCAGCTTACAACAGGGAAAATCACCCCTCCACTTT,CASSLQQGKSPLHF
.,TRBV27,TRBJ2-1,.,TGTGCCAGCAGTCCTCCCCTGGATGGGGGGAATGAGCAGTTCTTC,CASSPPLDGGNEQFF
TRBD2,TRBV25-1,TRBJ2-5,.,TGTGCCAGCAGTGGACGGACTAGGAGGGTCCAAGAGACCCAGTACTTC,CASSGRTRRVQETQYF
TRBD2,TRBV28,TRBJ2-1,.,TGTGCCAGCATTACTAGCGGGGCTTCCAGCTCCTACAATGAGCAGTTCTTC,CASITSGASSSYNEQFF
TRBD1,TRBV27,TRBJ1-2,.,TGTGCCAGCAGTTTCACGTTCGTGACAGGGGGCTCGAACTATGGCTACACCTTC,CASSFTFVTGGSNYGYTF
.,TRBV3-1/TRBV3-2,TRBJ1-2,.,TGTGCCAGCAGCCATGATCGACGGACCTATGGCTACACCTTC,CASSHDRRTYGYTF
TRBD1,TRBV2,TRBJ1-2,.,TGTGCCAGCAGTACTCACAGGGGGCAAGGATGGGGCTACACCTTC,CASSTHRGQGWGYTF
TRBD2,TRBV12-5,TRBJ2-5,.,TGTGCTAGTGGTTTGCCACAAGCGGGGTCTGGAGAGACCCAGTACTTC,CASGLPQAGSGETQYF
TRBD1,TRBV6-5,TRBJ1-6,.,TGTGCCAGCAGTTACCGGGACAGGGGGGGATCACCCCTCCACTTT,CASSYRDRGGSPLHF
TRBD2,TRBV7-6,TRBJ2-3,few,TGTGCCAGCAGCTTCGAACTTTTAGCGGGAGTGGGCACAGATACGCAGTATTTT,CASSFELLAGVGTDTQYF
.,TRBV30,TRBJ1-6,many,TGTGCCTGGAATACGGGGTTTAGAAATTCACCCCTCCACTTT,CAWNTGFRNSPLHF
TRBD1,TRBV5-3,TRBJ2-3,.,TGTGCCAGGGACAGGGGGGCGGACACAGATACGCAGTATTTT,CARDRGADTDTQYF
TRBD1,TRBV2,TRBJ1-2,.,TGTGCCAGCAAACAGGGGAACTATGGCTACACCTTC,CASKQGNYGYTF
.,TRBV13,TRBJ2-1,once,TGTGCCAGCAGCTCCATATCGAGCTCCTACAATGAGCAGTTCTTC,CASSSISSSYNEQFF
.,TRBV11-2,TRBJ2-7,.,TGTGCCAGCAGCTTACTGGGACTCGCCTACGAGCAGTACTTC,CASSLLGLAYEQYF
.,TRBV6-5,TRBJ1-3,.,TGTGCCAGCAGTTATGAGAGGGCTGGAAACACCATATATTTT,CASSYERAGNTIYF
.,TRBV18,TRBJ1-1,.,TGTGCCAGCTCACCTCAGCCGGGGGGAATGAACACTGAAGCTTTCTTT,CASSPQPGGMNTEAFF
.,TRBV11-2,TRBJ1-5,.,TGTGCCAGCAGCTTAGCCAGAGGTCGTTGGAGCAATCAGCCCCAGCATTTT,CASSLARGRWSNQPQHF
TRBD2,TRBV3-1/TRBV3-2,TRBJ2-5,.,TGTGCCAGCAGCCAAGGGACCGGGGGAACTAGCGGGCTGTTAGTGACCCAGTACTTC,CASSQGTGGTSGLLVTQYF
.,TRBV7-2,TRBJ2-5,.,TGTGCCAGCAGCTTACGGGGGTATACCCAGTACTTC,CASSLRGYTQYF